This TCR beta chain was profiled in a study of CD8 T cells in ankylosing spondylitis (dated by TCRdb to the late 2010s). A note on the overall study: The study profiled T cell receptor beta repertoires in healthy donors and ankylosing spondylitis patients to find disease-linked TCR variants. Peripheral blood was sampled, and synovial fluid was additionally collected from ankylosing spondylitis patients. In total, the full study cohort was made up of 108 healthy donors and 25 ankylosing spondylitis patients. Summary of the overall study and its limitations: Some of the motif variants had been reported before in the synovial fluid and blood of reactive arthritis patients, a finding that suggests common disease-initiation mechanisms. Significant enrichment of the disease-linked clones was reported in matched synovial fluid samples from ankylosing spondylitis patients. Blood from ankylosing spondylitis patients appeared to be characterized by a TCR beta motif made up of seven or eight highly homologous amino acid variants. In peripheral blood, the disease-linked clones were found at relatively low frequencies and had a CD8+ phenotype.

TCRdb lists the instrument as Illumina HiSeq 2500. Quantitative 5'-RACE with molecular barcodes was used to prepare TCR beta libraries. The source study handled its data this way. A new computational method based on a probabilistic model of VDJ rearrangement was used to identify disease-linked TCR variants. TCRdb trimmed public reads at Q25 via fastp, called clones via MiXCR and kept in-frame beta chains. Duplicate CDR3 protein sequences are folded into a single record with the most common DNA and genes. The V and J calls were not made by the authors but by TCRdb's processing. For this sample the table gives fewer than 250,000 distinct CDR3 sequences, of which over 9.5% were detected only once. Less than 3% of the sample lies in the top ten. This clonotype was counted many times. This receptor's antigen is unknown. Per-base qualities were not stored, and no clone one base away is much larger. The junction carries 5 bases between V and J, which are trimmed by 4 bases and 2 bases respectively. The germline V gene sets CDR1 to SGDLS and CDR2 to YYNGEE. Taken from cysteine to phenylalanine, the CDR3 has 12 residues. Only the CDR3 region is kept as DNA, spanning 36 bases read in frame from base 1.

The clonotype originates from a male donor with ankylosing spondylitis or in good health (not recorded which). Sequencing was carried out using blood, either unsorted or a sorted T cell fraction (not recorded which). Recombination joined TRBV9 with TRBJ2-3, with no D gene named confidently. CDR3 region: CASSLHTDTQYF. The DNA is TGTGCCAGCAGCTTACACACAGATACGCAGTATTTT.